Sequencing of this T cell receptor beta chain was carried out in a study of T cell changes during pregnancy in multiple sclerosis. The CDR3 spans 15 residues. CDR1 SQVTM and CDR2 ANQGSEA come from the germline V gene. With 6 bases clipped from V and 5 bases from J, the junction kept 14 bases outside the gene matches. This clone appeared a single time. Data came from immunoSEQ multiplex PCR; TCRdb stores just in-frame clones and leaves some out. In the table there are 55,000 to 80,000 clones, 90% of which are singletons. The sequences come from peripheral blood, collected after pregnancy. V usage is TRBV29-1 and J usage is TRBJ2-7, with 9 bases fitting TRBD2. This sequence originates from a female donor in good health, enrolled as a control in a pregnancy study. The CDR3 region is CSVAGGLAGSDEQYF. In nucleotides, the CDR3 is TGCAGCGTCGCGGGGGGTCTAGCGGGATCGGACGAGCAGTACTTC.